Given below is one TCR beta chain in context. Its antigen is not known. This specimen belongs to a study of OX40 agonist ivuxolimab in advanced cancers. Overall study: Mean age approximately 61 years, range about 23 to 79; roughly 82% male. Study-wide points: At 0.1 to 3.0 mg/kg and by week 6, clonal expansion occurred in CD4+ and CD8+ blood T cells. Low normalized T-cell clonal expansion was additionally recorded for some nonresponders.

Germline values: CDR1 SGHNT, CDR2 YYREEE (reference sequence). This CDR3 contains 14 residues. Trimming pared 1 base from V and 7 bases from J, leaving 9 bases between. Clones were read by immunoSEQ multiplex PCR, and TCRdb kept only the in-frame ones, dropping some. The sample records more than 45,000 clones, 65% to 85% being singletons. V usage is TRBV5-4 and J usage is TRBJ1-6; a weak D match, TRBD1 (5 bases). The clonotype originates from an adult with an advanced solid tumor such as melanoma, head and neck, liver or kidney cancer. The starting material was CD4+ or CD8+ T cells sorted from blood, obtained in a trial of the OX40 agonist ivuxolimab. CDR3 in DNA: TGTGCCAGCAGCTTGTTCGGACAAAATTCACCCCTCCACTTT. This gives the protein CASSLFGQNSPLHF.